The clone carrying this T cell receptor beta chain appeared a few times. The target antigen is unknown. The same CDR3 arises from other DNA sequences in this sample as well. The data stem from a study of beta chain features in type 1 diabetes. Reverse transcription of all isolated RNA meant that expressed TCRB transcripts were sequenced. Regulatory, naive and central memory T cell samples averaged approximately 3.8 million reads. The method was immunoSEQ multiplex PCR; TCRdb's version includes in-frame clones alone and lacks a portion of them. This table holds approximately 160,000 clones, approximately 62% found once. Every single donor gave one heparinised blood draw, and these averaged roughly 0.11 L. General study findings and limits: Significant though moderate, a shortening of TCRB CDR3s appeared in all four CD4+ subsets of Type 1 diabetes patients. A pattern of fewer insertions and more deletions at VDJ junctions was seen in type 1 diabetes patients. The study left unresolved whether HLA type influences TCRB rearrangement.

This TCR was recovered from a man aged 25-45 years with type 1 diabetes. Sequenced sample: naive CD4+ T cells from blood.

The CDR3 DNA is TGTGCCTGGAGTGTACTTCATGAGCAGTACTTC. Translating gives CAWSVLHEQYF. The chain links TRBV30 to TRBJ2-7; no definite D call. CDR1 is GTSNPN, CDR2 SVGIG, per germline (reference sequence). The CDR3 length is 11 residues. V was cut by 0 bases and J by 7 bases, with 7 bases left in between.